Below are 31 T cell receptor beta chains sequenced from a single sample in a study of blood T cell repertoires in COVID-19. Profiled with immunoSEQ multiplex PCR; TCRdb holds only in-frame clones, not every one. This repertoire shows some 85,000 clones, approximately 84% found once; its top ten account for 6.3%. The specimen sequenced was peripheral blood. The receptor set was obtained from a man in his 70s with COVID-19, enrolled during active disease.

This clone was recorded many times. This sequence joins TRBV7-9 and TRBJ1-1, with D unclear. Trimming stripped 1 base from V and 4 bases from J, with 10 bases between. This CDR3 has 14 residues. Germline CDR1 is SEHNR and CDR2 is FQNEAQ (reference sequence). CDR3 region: CASSLDERGTEAFF. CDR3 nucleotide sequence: TGTGCCAGCAGCTTAGACGAGCGTGGCACTGAAGCTTTCTTT.

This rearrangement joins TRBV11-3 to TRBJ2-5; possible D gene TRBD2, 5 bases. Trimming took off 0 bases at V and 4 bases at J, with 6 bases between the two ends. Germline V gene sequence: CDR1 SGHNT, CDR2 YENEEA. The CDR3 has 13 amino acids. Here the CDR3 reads CASSLDRGETQYF. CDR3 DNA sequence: TGTGCCAGCAGCTTAGATCGGGGAGAGACCCAGTACTTC.

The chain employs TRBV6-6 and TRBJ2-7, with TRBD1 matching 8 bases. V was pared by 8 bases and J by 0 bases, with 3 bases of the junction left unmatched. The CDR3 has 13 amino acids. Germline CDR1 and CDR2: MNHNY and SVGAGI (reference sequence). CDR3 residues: CASRTGYSYEQYF. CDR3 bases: TGTGCCAGCCGGACAGGGTACTCCTACGAGCAGTACTTC.

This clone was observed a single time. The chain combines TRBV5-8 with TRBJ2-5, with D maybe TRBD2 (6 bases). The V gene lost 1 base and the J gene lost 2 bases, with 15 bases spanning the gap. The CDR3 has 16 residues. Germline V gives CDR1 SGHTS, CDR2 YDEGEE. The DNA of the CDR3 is TGTGCCAGCAGCTTGTCGGTTAGCGGTGGACAAGAGACCCAGTACTTC. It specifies CASSLSVSGGQETQYF.

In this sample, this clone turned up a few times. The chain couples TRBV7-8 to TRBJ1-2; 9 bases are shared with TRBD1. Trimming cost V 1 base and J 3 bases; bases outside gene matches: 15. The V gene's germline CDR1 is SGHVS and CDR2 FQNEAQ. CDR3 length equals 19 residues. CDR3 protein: CASSLVRVGQGHIYYGYTF. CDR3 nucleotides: TGTGCCAGCAGCTTAGTACGTGTGGGACAGGGCCACATTTACTATGGCTACACCTTC.

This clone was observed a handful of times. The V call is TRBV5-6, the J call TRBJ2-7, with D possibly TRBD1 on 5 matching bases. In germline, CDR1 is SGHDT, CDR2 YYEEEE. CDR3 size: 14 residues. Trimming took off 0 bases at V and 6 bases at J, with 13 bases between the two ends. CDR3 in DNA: TGTGCCAGCAGCTTGGGTATTCCCACAGGCGAGCAGTACTTC. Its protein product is CASSLGIPTGEQYF.

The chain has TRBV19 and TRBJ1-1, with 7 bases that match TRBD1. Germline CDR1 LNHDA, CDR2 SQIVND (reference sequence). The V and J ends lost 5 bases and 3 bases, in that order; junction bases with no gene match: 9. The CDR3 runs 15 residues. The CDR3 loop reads CASSPRTGRDTEAFF. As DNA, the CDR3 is TGTGCCAGTAGTCCCCGGACAGGCCGTGACACTGAAGCTTTCTTT.

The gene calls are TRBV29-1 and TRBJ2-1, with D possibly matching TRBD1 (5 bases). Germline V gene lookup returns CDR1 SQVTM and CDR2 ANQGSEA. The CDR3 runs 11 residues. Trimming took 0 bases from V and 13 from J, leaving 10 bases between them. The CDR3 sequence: CSVEDLRVQFF. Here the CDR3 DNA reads TGCAGCGTTGAAGATCTCAGGGTACAGTTCTTC.

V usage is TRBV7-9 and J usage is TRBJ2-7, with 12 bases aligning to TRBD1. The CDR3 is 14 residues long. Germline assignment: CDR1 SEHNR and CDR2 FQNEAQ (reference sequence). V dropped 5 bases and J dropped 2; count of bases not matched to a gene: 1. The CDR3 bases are TGTGCCAGCAGCCGGGACAGGGGGCCCTACGAGCAGTACTTC. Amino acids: CASSRDRGPYEQYF.

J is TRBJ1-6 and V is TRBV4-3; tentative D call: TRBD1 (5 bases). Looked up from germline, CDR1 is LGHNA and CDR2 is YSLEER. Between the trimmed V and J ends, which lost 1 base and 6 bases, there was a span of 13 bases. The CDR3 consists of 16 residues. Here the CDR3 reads CASSQAGGFLNSPLHF. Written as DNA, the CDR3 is TGCGCCAGCAGCCAAGCGGGGGGGTTTCTTAATTCACCCCTCCACTTT.

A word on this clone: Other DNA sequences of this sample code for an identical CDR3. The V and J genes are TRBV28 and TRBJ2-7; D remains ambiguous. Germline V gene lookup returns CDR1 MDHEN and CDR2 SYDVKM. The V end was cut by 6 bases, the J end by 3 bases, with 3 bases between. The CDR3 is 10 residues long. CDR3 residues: CASSHYEQYF. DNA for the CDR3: TGTGCCAGCAGCCACTACGAGCAGTACTTC.

CDR3 in amino acids: CASSLSFTEAFF. DNA for the CDR3: TGTGCCAGCAGCTTAAGCTTCACTGAAGCTTTCTTT. The gene calls are TRBV3-1 (or the pseudogene TRBV3-2) and TRBJ1-1; D gene unclear. With 5 bases removed from V and 4 bases from J, the gap between germline ends came to 8 bases. The CDR3 loop spans 12 amino acids. Germline V lookup: CDR1 LGHDT, CDR2 YNNKEL (reference sequence).

The CDR3 DNA reads TGTGCCAGCAGCCCTCATGATCGAGCGATAAACACCATATATTTT. Protein sequence: CASSPHDRAINTIYF. This chain joins TRBV9 and TRBJ1-3; no clear D. V lost 4 bases, J lost 6 bases, and 17 bases lay in between. Germline CDR1 and CDR2: SGDLS and YYNGEE. CDR3 length equals 15 residues. Based on the CDR3 plus reference TRBV9 and TRBJ1-3, the full variable domain is DSGVTQTPKHLITATGQRVTLRCSPRSGDLSVYWYQQSLDQGLQFLIQYYNGEERAKGNILERFSAQQFPDLHSELNLSSLELGDSALYFCASSPHDRAINTIYFGEGSWLTVV.

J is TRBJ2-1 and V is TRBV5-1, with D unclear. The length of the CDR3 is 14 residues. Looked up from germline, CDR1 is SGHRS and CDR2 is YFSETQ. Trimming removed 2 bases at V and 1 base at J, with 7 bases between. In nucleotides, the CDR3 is TGCGCCAGCAGCTTTGACTTGTCCTACAATGAGCAGTTCTTC. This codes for CASSFDLSYNEQFF.

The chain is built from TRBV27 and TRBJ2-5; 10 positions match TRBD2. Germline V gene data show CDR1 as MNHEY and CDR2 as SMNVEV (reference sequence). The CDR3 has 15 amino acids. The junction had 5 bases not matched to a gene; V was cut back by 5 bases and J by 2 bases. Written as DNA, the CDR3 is TGTGCCAGCAGTCCTAGCGGGAGAAGGCAAGAGACCCAGTACTTC. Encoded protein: CASSPSGRRQETQYF.

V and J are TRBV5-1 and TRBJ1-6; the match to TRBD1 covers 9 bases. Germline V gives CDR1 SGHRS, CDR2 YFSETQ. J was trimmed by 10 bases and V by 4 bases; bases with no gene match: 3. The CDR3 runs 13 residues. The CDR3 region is CASSEDRGSPLHF. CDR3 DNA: TGCGCCAGCAGCGAGGACAGGGGATCACCCCTCCACTTT.

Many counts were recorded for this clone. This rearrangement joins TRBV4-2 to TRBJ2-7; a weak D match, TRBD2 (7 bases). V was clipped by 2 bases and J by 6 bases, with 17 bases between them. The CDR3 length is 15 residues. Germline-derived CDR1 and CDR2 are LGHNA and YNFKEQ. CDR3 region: CASSQRDYSGVEQYF. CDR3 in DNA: TGTGCCAGCAGCCAACGGGACTACTCAGGGGTCGAGCAGTACTTC.

The CDR3 DNA follows: TGTGCCATCAGTGAAAGGACAGCCGTAAACACTGAAGCTTTCTTT. It yields the protein CAISERTAVNTEAFF. V and J are TRBV10-3 and TRBJ1-1, with D maybe TRBD1 (6 bases). Germline values: CDR1 ENHRY, CDR2 SYGVKD. CDR3 size: 15 residues. V was clipped by 3 bases and J by 2 bases, with 13 bases between them.

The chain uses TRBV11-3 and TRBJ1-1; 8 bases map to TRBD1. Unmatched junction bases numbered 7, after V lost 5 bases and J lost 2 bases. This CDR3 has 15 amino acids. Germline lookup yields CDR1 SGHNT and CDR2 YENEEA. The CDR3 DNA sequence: TGTGCCAGCAGCCCCCGGGACAGGAAAAACACTGAAGCTTTCTTT. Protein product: CASSPRDRKNTEAFF.

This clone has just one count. As DNA, the CDR3 is TGTGCCAGCAGCTTAAGGGGACAGGGGAACACTGAAGCTTTCTTT. It is translated as CASSLRGQGNTEAFF. V usage is TRBV7-3 and J usage is TRBJ1-1; TRBD1 matches 9 bases. The CDR3 runs 15 residues. Unmatched junction bases numbered 1, after V lost 1 base and J lost 1 base. The germline CDR1 and CDR2 sequences are SGHTA and FQGTGA.

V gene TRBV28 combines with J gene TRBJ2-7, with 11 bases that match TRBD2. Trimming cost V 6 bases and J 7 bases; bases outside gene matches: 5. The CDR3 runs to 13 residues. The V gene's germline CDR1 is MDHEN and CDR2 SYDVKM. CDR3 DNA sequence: TGTGCCAGCAGAGGGACTAGCGGTAGGGAGCAGTACTTC. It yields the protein CASRGTSGREQYF.

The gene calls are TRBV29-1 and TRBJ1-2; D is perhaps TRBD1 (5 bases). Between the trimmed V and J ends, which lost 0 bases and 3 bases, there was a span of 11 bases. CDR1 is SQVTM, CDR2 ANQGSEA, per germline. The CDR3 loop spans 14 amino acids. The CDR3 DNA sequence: TGCAGCGTTGAAGATCGGAGGGGAGACTATGGCTACACCTTC. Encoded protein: CSVEDRRGDYGYTF.

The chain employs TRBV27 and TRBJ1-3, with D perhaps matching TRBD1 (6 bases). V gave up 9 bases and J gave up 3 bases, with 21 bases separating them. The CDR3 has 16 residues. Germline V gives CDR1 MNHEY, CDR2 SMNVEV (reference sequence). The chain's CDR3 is CARAPLTGSLGNTIYF. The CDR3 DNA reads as TGTGCCAGGGCCCCGCTGACAGGATCCCTTGGAAACACCATATATTTT.

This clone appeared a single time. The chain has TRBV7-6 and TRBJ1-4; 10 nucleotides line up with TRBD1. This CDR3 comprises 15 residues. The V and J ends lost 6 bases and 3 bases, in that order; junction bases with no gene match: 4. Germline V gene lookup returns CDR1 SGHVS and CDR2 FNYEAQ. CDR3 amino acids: CASRAGTGANEKLFF. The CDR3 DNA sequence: TGTGCCAGCAGGGCCGGGACAGGGGCTAATGAAAAACTGTTTTTT.

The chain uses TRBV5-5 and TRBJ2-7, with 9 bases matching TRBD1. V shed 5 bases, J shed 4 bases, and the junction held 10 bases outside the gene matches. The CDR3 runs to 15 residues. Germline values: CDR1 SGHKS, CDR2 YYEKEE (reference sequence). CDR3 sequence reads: CASSYWTGVTYEQYF. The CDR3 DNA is TGTGCCAGCAGTTATTGGACAGGGGTAACTTACGAGCAGTACTTC.

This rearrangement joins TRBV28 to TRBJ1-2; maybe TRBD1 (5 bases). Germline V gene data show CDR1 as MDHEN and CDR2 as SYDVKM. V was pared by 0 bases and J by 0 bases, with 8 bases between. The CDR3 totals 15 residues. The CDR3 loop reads CASSLWAGTNYGYTF. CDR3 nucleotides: TGTGCCAGCAGTTTATGGGCAGGGACTAACTATGGCTACACCTTC.

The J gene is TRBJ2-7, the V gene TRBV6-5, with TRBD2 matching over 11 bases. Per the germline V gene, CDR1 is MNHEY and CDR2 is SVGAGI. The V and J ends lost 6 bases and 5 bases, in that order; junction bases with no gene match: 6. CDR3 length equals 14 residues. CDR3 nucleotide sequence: TGTGCCAGCAGCCATAGCGGGAGGGGCGACGAGCAGTACTTC. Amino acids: CASSHSGRGDEQYF.

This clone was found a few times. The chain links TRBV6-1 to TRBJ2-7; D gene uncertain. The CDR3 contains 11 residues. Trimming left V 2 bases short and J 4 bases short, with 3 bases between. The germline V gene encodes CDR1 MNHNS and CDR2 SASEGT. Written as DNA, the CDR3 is TGTGCCAGCAGTGAACGGTACGAGCAGTACTTC. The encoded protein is CASSERYEQYF.

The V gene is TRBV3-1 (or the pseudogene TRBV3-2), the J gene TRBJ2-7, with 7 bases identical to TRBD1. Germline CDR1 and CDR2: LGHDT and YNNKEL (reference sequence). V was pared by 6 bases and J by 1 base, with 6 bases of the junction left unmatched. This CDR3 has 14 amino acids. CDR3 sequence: CASSPGTASYEQYF. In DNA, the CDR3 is TGTGCCAGCAGTCCCGGGACAGCATCCTACGAGCAGTACTTC.

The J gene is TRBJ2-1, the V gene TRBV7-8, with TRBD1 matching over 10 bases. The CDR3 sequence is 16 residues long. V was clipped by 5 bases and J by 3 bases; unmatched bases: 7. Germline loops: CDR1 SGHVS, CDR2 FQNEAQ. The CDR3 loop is CASSTRDRGFYNEQFF. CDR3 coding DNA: TGTGCCAGCAGCACACGGGACAGGGGTTTCTACAATGAGCAGTTCTTC. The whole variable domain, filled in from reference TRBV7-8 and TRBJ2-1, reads GAGVSQSPRYKVAKRGQDVALRCDPISGHVSLFWYQQALGQGPEFLTYFQNEAQLDKSGLPSDRFFAERPEGSVSTLKIQRTQQEDSAVYLCASSTRDRGFYNEQFFGPGTRLTVL.

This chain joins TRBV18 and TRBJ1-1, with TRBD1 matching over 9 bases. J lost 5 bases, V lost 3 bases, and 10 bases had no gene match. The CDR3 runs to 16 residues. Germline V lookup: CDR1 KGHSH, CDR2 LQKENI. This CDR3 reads CASSPGTGSRWTEAFF. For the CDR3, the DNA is TGTGCCAGCTCACCCGGGACAGGGTCAAGGTGGACTGAAGCTTTCTTT.